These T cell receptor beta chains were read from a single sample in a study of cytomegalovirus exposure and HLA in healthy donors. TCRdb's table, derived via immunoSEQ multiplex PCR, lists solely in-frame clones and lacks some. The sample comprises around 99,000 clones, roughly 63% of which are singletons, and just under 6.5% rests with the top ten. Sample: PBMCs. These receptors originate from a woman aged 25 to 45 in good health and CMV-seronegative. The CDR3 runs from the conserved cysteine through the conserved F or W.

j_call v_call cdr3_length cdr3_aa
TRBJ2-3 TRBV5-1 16 CASSPGLAANTDTQYF
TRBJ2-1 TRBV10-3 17 CAISWSVWTSGKHEQFF
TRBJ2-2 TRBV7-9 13 CASSFMSTGELFF
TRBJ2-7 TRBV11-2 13 CASSSRGLHEQYF
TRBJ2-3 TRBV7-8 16 CASTLPIAAGTDTQYF
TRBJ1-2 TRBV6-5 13 CASSLQINYGYTF
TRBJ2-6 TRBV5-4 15 CASSFRVLGANVLTF
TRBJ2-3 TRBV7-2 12 CASSPALARVGF
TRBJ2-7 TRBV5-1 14 CASSPMTVTYEQYF
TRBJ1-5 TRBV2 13 CASRGQGVQPQHF
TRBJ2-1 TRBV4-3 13 CASSPGEDNEQFF
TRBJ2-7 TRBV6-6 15 CASRQGTSYTYEQYF
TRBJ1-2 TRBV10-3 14 CAISESETPYGYTF
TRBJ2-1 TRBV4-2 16 CASSRPPGLASNEQFF
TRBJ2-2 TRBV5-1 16 CASSPRGAPNTGELFF
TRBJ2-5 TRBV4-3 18 CASSQVAGGGAGQETQYF
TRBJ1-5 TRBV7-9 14 CASSRDTVYQPQHF
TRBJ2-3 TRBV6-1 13 CASSEVREVAQYF
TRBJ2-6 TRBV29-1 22 CSVPISGGGPPMKLSGANVLTF
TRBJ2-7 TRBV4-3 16 CASSQYLSGGPYEQYF
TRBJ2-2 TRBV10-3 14 CAISGGGRTGELFF
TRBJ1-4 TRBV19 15 CASSTSGTGREKLFF